The text below deals with one T cell receptor (beta chain). This clonotype occurred a few times. Its antigen is currently not known. No much larger clone is present one base from it, and per-base qualities are unavailable. This record comes from a study of regulatory T cells in long-lasting Graves disease (dated by TCRdb to about 2021). Broadly, across the study: Persistent Graves' disease was defined as antithyroid drug treatment for over 5 years with persistently positive TSH receptor autoantibodies. Peripheral blood TCR sequencing and RNA sequencing compared persistent Graves' disease patients with newly diagnosed Graves' disease patients. The study was registered as a clinical trial and conducted in China. A total of 33 samples were covered by TCR sequencing, comprising 13 persistent and 20 or so newly diagnosed Graves' disease patients. Persistent Graves' disease patients in the clinical cohort had taken antithyroid drugs for roughly ten years on average.

Library prep was done by multiplex PCR. The instrument was an Illumina HiSeq 4000. CDR3 regions were amplified by Arm-PCR with iRepertoire HTBI primers to construct TCR beta libraries. Gel purification was performed on PCR products prior to sequencing. The authors' analysis ran thus. Gene usage analysis of CDR3 amino acid clonotypes relied on the roughly 60 TRBV and 14 TRBJ segments identified across samples. COPE and FqMerger were used to merge the filtered high-quality paired reads into contigs. BLAST was used to align contigs to the IMGT TRBV, TRBD and TRBJ reference genes, and CDR3 was defined following IMGT. Any clonotype with a frequency above 0.1% was counted as a highly expanded clone. Shannon entropy was used to measure repertoire diversity, and the Gini coefficient was used to measure V-J evenness. Clonotypes shared by more than one individual were considered public. TCRdb handled the public reads itself, with Q25 trimming in fastp and clone calling in MiXCR, and kept productive beta chains. Identical CDR3 proteins give one entry, which carries the most common genes and DNA. TCRdb, not the authors, supplied the V and J calls. The sample includes more than 650,000 distinct CDR3 sequences, with 25% to 30% observed a single time. The leading ten clones occupy roughly 40% of the sample.

Read against the paper, the sample's time point label means: persistent/refractory GD, antithyroid drugs over 5 years with positive TRAb. For both TCR sequencing and RNA sequencing, RNA was extracted from PBMCs in TRIzol. Graves' disease was diagnosed according to American Thyroid Association guidelines. Recruitment of patients was carried out at an endocrinology department in Xi'an, China. Each patient gave around 9 milliliters of peripheral blood, collected in an EDTA anticoagulant tube. Ficoll Paque Plus density gradient separation was used to isolate PBMCs, and no further T cell sorting was done. An Agilent 2100 Bioanalyzer and agarose gel were used to check RNA quality, while a NanoDrop 2000 measured RNA concentration. What the authors observed across the whole study: The authors noted that the small sample size was a limitation that may lower accuracy. Only peripheral blood was studied, because thyroid tissue, the primary lesion, was inaccessible. Only the TCR beta chain was sequenced and analyzed. Patients with persistent disease shared more public clonotypes (around 2,500) than newly diagnosed patients did (966). Compared with newly diagnosed patients, persistent Graves' disease patients had lower TCR Shannon entropy and fewer highly expanded clones, which suggests clonal expansion.

This sequence originates from a female donor with Graves disease. The source material was peripheral blood mononuclear cells (PBMCs), sampled when the disease was refractory, from a patient treated with antithyroid drugs.

The nucleotide sequence is TGCAGTGCTAGAGATTTATGGTTTCGGGAAGGAGAGACCCAGTACTTC. This encodes CSARDLWFREGETQYF. Recombination linked TRBV20-1 to TRBJ2-5, and possibly TRBD2, on 5 matching bases. Spanning cysteine to phenylalanine, the CDR3 consists of 16 amino acids. The sequence is cut down to CDR3 DNA, 48 bases in frame from base 1. Looking up the germline V gene (reference sequence) yields CDR1 DFQATT and CDR2 SNEGSKA. The junction carries 18 bases between V and J, which are trimmed by 0 bases and 4 bases respectively.